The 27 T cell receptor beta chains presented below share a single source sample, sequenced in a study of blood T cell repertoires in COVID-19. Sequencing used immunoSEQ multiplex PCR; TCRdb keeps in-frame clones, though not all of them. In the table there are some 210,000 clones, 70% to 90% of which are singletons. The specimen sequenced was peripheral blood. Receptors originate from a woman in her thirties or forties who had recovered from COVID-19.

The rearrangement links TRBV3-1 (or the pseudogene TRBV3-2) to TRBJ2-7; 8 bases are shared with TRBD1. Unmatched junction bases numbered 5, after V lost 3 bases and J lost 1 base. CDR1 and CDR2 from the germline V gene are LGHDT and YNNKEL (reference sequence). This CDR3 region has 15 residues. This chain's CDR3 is CASSHTGGRSYEQYF. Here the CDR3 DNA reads TGTGCCAGCAGCCATACAGGGGGTCGGTCCTACGAGCAGTACTTC.

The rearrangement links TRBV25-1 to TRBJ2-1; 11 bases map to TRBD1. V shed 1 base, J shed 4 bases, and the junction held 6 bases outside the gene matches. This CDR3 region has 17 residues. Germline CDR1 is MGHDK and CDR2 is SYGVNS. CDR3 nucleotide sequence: TGTGCCAGCAGTGAATTACAAGGGACAGGGGGTTACAATGAGCAGTTCTTC. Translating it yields CASSELQGTGGYNEQFF.

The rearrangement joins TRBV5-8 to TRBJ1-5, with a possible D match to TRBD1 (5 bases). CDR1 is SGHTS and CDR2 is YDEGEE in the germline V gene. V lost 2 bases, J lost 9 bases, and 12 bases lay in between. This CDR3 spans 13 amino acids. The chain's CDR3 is CASSFGAPGPQHF. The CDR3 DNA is TGTGCCAGCAGCTTTGGGGCCCCAGGGCCCCAGCATTTT.

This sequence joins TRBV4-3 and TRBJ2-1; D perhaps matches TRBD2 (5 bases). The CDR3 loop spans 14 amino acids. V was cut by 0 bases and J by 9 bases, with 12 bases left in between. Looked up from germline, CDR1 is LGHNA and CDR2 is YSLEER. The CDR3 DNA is TGCGCCAGCAGCCAAGAGATCCTAGGGAGTGAGCAGTTCTTC. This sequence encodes CASSQEILGSEQFF.

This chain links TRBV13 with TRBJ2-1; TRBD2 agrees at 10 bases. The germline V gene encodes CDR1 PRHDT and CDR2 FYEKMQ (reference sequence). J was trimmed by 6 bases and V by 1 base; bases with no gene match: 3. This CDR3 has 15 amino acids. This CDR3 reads CASSLDLAGVNEQFF. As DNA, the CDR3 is TGTGCCAGCAGCTTAGATCTAGCGGGAGTCAATGAGCAGTTCTTC.

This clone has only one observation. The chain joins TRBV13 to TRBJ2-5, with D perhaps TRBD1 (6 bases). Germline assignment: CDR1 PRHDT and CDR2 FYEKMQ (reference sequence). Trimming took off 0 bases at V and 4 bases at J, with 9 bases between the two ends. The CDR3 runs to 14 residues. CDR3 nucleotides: TGTGCCAGCAGCTTAGGCCTAGGGGGAGAGACCCAGTACTTC. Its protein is CASSLGLGGETQYF. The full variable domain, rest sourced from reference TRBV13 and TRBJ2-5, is AAGVIQSPRHLIKEKRETATLKCYPIPRHDTVYWYQQGPGQDPQFLISFYEKMQSDKGSIPDRFSAQQFSDYHSELNMSSLELGDSALYFCASSLGLGGETQYFGPGTRLLVL.

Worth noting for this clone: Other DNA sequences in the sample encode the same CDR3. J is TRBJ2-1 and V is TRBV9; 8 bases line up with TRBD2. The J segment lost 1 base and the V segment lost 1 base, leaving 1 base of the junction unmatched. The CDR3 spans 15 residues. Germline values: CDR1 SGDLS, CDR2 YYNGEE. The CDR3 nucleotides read TGTGCCAGCAGCGTAAGCGGGAGTTCCTACAATGAGCAGTTCTTC. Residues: CASSVSGSSYNEQFF. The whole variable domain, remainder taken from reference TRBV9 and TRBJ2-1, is DSGVTQTPKHLITATGQRVTLRCSPRSGDLSVYWYQQSLDQGLQFLIQYYNGEERAKGNILERFSAQQFPDLHSELNLSSLELGDSALYFCASSVSGSSYNEQFFGPGTRLTVL.

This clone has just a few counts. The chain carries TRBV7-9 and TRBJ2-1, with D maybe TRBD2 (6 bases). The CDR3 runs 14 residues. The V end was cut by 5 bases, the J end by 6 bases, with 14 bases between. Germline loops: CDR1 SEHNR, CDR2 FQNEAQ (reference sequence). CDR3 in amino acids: CASSLLYGSNEQFF. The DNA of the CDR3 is TGTGCCAGCAGCCTCTTATACGGGAGCAATGAGCAGTTCTTC.

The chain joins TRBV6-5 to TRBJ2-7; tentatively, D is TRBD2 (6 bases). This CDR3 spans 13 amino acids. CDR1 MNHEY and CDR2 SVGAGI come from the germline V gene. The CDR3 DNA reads TGTGCAACACGGCGGACTACTTCCTACGAGCAGTACTTC. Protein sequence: CATRRTTSYEQYF.

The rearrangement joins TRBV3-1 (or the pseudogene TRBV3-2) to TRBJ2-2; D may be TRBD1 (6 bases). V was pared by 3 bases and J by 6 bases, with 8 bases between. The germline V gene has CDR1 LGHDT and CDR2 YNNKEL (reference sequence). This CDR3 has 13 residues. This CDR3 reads CASSQGQPGELFF. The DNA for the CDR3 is TGTGCCAGCAGCCAGGGACAACCCGGGGAGCTGTTTTTT.

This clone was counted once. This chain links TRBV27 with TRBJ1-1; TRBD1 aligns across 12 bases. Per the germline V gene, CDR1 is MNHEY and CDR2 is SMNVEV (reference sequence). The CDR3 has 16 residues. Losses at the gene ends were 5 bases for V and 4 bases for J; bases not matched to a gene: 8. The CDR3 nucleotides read TGTGCCAGCAGTCCGGGACAGGGGGCCCGGGGCACTGAAGCTTTCTTT. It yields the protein CASSPGQGARGTEAFF.

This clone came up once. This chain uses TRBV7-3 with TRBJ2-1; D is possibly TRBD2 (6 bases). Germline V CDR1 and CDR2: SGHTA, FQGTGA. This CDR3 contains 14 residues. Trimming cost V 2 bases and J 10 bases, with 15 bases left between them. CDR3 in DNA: TGTGCCAGCAGCTTAGGCGGGGTAGGCAGGGAGCAGTTCTTC. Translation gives CASSLGGVGREQFF.

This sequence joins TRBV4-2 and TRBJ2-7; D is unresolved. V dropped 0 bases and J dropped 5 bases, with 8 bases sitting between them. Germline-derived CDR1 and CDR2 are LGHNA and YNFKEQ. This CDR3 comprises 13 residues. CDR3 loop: CASSQDHSHEQYF. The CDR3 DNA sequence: TGTGCCAGCAGCCAAGATCACAGCCACGAGCAGTACTTC.

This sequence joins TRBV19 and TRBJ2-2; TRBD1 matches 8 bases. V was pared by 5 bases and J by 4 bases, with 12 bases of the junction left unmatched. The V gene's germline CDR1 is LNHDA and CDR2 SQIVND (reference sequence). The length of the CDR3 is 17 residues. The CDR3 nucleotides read TGTGCCAGTAGTGTTAGTCCATCAGGGGGCCTCACCGGGGAGCTGTTTTTT. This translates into CASSVSPSGGLTGELFF.

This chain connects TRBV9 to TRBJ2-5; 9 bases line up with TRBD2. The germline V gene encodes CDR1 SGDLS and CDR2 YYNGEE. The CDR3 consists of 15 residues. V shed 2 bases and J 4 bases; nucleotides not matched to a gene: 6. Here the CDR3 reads CASSVASGILETQYF. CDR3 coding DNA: TGTGCCAGCAGCGTCGCTAGCGGGATCTTAGAGACCCAGTACTTC. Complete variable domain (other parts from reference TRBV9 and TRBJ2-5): DSGVTQTPKHLITATGQRVTLRCSPRSGDLSVYWYQQSLDQGLQFLIQYYNGEERAKGNILERFSAQQFPDLHSELNLSSLELGDSALYFCASSVASGILETQYFGPGTRLLVL.

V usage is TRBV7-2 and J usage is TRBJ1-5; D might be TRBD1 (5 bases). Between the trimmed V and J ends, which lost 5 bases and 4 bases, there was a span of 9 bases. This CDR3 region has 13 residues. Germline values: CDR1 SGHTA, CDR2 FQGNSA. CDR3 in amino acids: CASSRQKNQPQHF. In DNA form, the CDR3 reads TGTGCCAGCAGCCGACAGAAAAATCAGCCCCAGCATTTT.

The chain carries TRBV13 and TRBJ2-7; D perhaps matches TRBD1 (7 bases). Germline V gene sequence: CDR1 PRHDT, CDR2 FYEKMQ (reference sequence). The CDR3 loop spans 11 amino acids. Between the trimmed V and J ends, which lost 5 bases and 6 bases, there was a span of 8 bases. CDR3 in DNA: TGTGCCAGCAGCCAGGGGGGCGAGCAGTACTTC. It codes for CASSQGGEQYF.

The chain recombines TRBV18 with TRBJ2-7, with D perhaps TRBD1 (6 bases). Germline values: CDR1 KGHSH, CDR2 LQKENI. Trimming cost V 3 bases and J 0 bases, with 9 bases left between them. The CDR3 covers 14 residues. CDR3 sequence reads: CASSPDRNSYEQYF. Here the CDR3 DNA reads TGTGCCAGCTCACCGGACAGAAACTCCTACGAGCAGTACTTC. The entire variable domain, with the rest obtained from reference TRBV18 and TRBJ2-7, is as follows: NAGVMQNPRHLVRRRGQEARLRCSPMKGHSHVYWYRQLPEEGLKFMVYLQKENIIDESGMPKERFSAEFPKEGPSILRIQQVVRGDSAAYFCASSPDRNSYEQYFGPGTRLTVT.

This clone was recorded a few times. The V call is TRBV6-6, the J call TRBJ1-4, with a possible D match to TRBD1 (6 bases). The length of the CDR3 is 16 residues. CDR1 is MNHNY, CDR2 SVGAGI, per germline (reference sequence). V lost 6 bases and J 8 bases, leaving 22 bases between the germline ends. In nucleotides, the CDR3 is TGTGCCAGCAGGGAGGTGGGGGCAGGGGTAGGAGAAAAACTGTTTTTT. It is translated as CASREVGAGVGEKLFF.

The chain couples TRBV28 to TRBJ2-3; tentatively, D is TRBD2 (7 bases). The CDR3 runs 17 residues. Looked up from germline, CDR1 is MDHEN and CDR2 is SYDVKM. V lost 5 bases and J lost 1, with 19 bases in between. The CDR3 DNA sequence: TGTGCCAGCAGTCGAGAGGGGGGGTTCGGGGGCACAGATACGCAGTATTTT. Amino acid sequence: CASSREGGFGGTDTQYF.

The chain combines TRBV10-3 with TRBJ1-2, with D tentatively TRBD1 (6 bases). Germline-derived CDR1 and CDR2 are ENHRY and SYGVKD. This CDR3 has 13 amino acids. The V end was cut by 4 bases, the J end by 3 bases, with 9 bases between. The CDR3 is CAISGTADYGYTF. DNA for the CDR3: TGTGCCATCAGTGGGACAGCCGACTATGGCTACACCTTC.

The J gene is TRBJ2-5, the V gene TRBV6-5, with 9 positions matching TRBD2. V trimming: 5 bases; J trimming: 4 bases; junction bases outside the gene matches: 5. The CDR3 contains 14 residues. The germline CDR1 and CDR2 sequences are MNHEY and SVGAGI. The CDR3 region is CASSRSLAGETQYF. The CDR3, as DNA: TGTGCCAGCAGTCGGTCACTAGCGGGAGAGACCCAGTACTTC.

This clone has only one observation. CDR3 in DNA: TGTGCCAGTAGTATATCCGGGACAGGGAGATCACCCCTCCACTTT. As protein: CASSISGTGRSPLHF. This sequence joins TRBV19 and TRBJ1-6; 9 bases fit TRBD1. The CDR3 has 15 amino acids. The J segment lost 10 bases and the V segment lost 2 bases, leaving 6 bases of the junction unmatched. The germline CDR1 and CDR2 sequences are LNHDA and SQIVND (reference sequence).

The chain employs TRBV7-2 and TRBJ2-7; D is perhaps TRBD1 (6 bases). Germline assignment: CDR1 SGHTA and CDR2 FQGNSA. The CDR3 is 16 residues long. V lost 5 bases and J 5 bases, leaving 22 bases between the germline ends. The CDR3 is CASSPPVHRDRHEQYF. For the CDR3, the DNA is TGTGCCAGCAGCCCGCCCGTACACAGGGATCGACACGAGCAGTACTTC. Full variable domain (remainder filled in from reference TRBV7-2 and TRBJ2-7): GAGVSQSPSNKVTEKGKDVELRCDPISGHTALYWYRQSLGQGLEFLIYFQGNSAPDKSGLPSDRFSAERTGGSVSTLTIQRTQQEDSAVYLCASSPPVHRDRHEQYFGPGTRLTVT.

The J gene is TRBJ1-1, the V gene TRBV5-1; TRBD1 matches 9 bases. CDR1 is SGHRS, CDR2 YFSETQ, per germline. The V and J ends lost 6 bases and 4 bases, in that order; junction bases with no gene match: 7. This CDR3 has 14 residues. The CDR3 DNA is TGCGCCAGCACACAGGGGGCAGGGATCACTGAAGCTTTCTTT. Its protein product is CASTQGAGITEAFF.

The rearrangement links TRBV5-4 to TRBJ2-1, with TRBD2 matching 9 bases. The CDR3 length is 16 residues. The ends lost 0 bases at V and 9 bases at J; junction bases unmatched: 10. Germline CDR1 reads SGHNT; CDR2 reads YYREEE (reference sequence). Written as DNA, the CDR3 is TGTGCCAGCAGCTTGGAGACTAGCGGAAGGGGGACTGAGCAGTTCTTC. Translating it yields CASSLETSGRGTEQFF. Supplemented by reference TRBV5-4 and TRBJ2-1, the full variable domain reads ETGVTQSPTHLIKTRGQQVTLRCSSQSGHNTVSWYQQALGQGPQFIFQYYREEENGRGNFPPRFSGLQFPNYSSELNVNALELDDSALYLCASSLETSGRGTEQFFGPGTRLTVL.

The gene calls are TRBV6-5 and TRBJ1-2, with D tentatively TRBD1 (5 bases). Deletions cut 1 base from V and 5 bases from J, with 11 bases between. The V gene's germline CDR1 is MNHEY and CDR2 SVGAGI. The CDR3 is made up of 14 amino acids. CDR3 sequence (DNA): TGTGCCAGCAGTTACTTAGGGGTGGGTTATGGCTACACCTTC. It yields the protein CASSYLGVGYGYTF.